The present TCR beta chain was sequenced within a study of beta chain features in type 1 diabetes. In its sample, this clone was seen a few times. All of the isolated RNA was reverse transcribed, so expressed TCRB transcripts were sequenced. Only in-frame clones appear in the TCRdb table, and some are missing; sequencing was by immunoSEQ multiplex PCR. The profile covers 300,000 to 450,000 clones, with approximately 12% appearing a single time and under 0.02% taken by the ten largest. The CDR3 loop spans 14 amino acids. The germline gives CDR1 SGDLS, CDR2 YYNGEE. J was trimmed by 4 bases and V by 3 bases; bases with no gene match: 2.

The TCR originated in a man aged 18 to 29 in good health. The genes are TRBV9 and TRBJ2-5; 11 bases agree with TRBD1. Sequenced input: naive CD4+ T cells from blood. The CDR3 sequence is CASSGTGGLETQYF. The CDR3 region has the DNA TGTGCCAGCAGCGGGACAGGGGGCTTAGAGACCCAGTACTTC.